This T cell receptor (beta chain) comes out of a study of shared clonotypes between healthy human individuals. Findings of the study overall: Among the subsets, naive ones generally showed larger estimated richness than memory ones.

This clone has ten or more counts. Its antigen is undetermined. The CDR3 runs to 16 residues. Germline loops: CDR1 MNHEY, CDR2 SMNVEV (reference sequence). V lost 5 bases and J lost 5; bases outside the gene matches: 11. Sequenced by immunoSEQ multiplex PCR; TCRdb stores in-frame clones only, minus some. The sample lists a few hundred thousand clones, less than 75% seen once, with over 9.5% in the top ten. This clonotype was obtained from a man younger than 40 in good health. The chain links TRBV27 to TRBJ1-1; 10 bases fit TRBD1. Specimen: memory CD4+ T cells sorted from blood. Subset specified: CD45RA-negative fraction. CDR3 DNA: TGTGCCAGCAGTCCAACCCGGGACAGGGGATTAACTGAAGCTTTCTTT. Encoded protein: CASSPTRDRGLTEAFF.